The 19 T cell receptor beta chains below come from one sample, sequenced in a study of metastatic and nonmetastatic thyroid tumors. There were no patients who had received any treatment before thyroid surgery. TCRdb reprocessed the PCR reads via MiXCR. This sample has some 33,000 clones, with 14% to 15% found just once. The sequenced sample was blood. The receptor source for this set is a male donor with papillary thyroid cancer or a benign thyroid nodule (not recorded which). Some clones in this sample may be carry-over from other donors' samples.

A few counts support this clone. V gene TRBV6-2 or TRBV6-3 combines with J gene TRBJ2-7, with a tentative D call TRBD1 (6 bases). The CDR3 consists of 18 residues. V lost 2 bases to trimming and J lost 5 bases, with 25 bases between them. Germline values: CDR1 MNHEY, CDR2 SVGEGT. The CDR3 DNA sequence: TGTGCCAGCAGTTACACCAGTCCCAAAACAGGGATTGTGAACGAGCAGTACTTC. Protein sequence: CASSYTSPKTGIVNEQYF.

This clone was picked up many times. The chain carries TRBV5-1 and TRBJ2-2, with TRBD2 identical over 8 bases. The CDR3 is 18 amino acids. Unmatched junction bases numbered 14, after V lost 4 bases and J lost 3 bases. Germline lookup yields CDR1 SGHRS and CDR2 YFSETQ. CDR3 residues: CASSPGTSLSRHTGELFF. The CDR3 coding sequence is TGCGCCAGCAGCCCCGGGACTAGTCTTTCCCGTCACACCGGGGAGCTGTTTTTT.

With respect to this clone: This sequence may be a read error, since a much larger clone differs from it by one base. Other DNA sequences from this sample encode an identical CDR3 as well. The chain has TRBV18 and TRBJ1-1; no firm D call. Trimming took off 6 bases at V and 3 bases at J, with 17 bases between the two ends. CDR3 length: 15 amino acids. The germline gives CDR1 KGHSH, CDR2 LQKENI. The CDR3 coding sequence is TGTGCCAGCTCGATTAATGCCCCGGACCACACTGAAGCTTTCTTT. It is translated as CASSINAPDHTEAFF.

V gene TRBV28 combines with J gene TRBJ1-6, with 8 positions matching TRBD1. CDR1 and CDR2 (germline): MDHEN, SYDVKM. The CDR3 runs 16 residues. The junction had 5 bases not matched to a gene; V was cut back by 2 bases and J by 5 bases. CDR3 bases: TGTGCCAGCAGTTTACCGACAGGGGCGCATAATTCACCCCTCCACTTT. Translating gives CASSLPTGAHNSPLHF.

This clone occurred a few times. The identical CDR3 is also encoded by other nucleotide sequences in the sample. The V and J genes are TRBV5-4 and TRBJ2-2; no definite D call. Trimming left V 1 base short and J 5 bases short, with 9 bases between. Germline CDR1 reads SGHNT; CDR2 reads YYREEE (reference sequence). This CDR3 has 14 amino acids. The CDR3 sequence is CASSLPSSTGELFF. The CDR3 coding sequence is TGTGCCAGCAGCTTGCCATCCTCGACCGGGGAGCTGTTTTTT.

This clone was detected many times. The rearrangement links TRBV6-1 to TRBJ2-7; the match to TRBD2 covers 7 bases. CDR1 is MNHNS and CDR2 is SASEGT in the germline V gene. The CDR3 loop spans 15 amino acids. Trimming removed 5 bases from V and 0 bases from J; junction bases left unmatched: 7. The CDR3 DNA reads TGTGCCAGCAGTACACGACTAGCATTCTCCTACGAGCAGTACTTC. This encodes CASSTRLAFSYEQYF.

This clone was seen repeatedly, ten times or more. This chain joins TRBV6-2 or TRBV6-3 and TRBJ2-1, with D possibly matching TRBD1 (6 bases). The germline V gene has CDR1 MNHEY and CDR2 SVGEGT. The germline V and J ends were trimmed by 2 bases and 0 bases, with 11 bases remaining between them. The CDR3 spans 16 residues. The CDR3 nucleotides read TGTGCCAGCAGTTACCGTCTGGACAGCTCCTACAATGAGCAGTTCTTC. This codes for CASSYRLDSSYNEQFF.

This clone has a count of ten or more. V gene TRBV16 combines with J gene TRBJ1-2, with 10 positions matching TRBD1. This CDR3 is 18 amino acids long. The V segment lost 1 base and the J segment 8 bases; nucleotides outside the gene matches: 16. Germline V CDR1 and CDR2: KGHSY, FQNENV. The CDR3 spells CASSQFLPGQGTETGYTF. CDR3 in DNA: TGTGCCAGCAGCCAATTTCTACCGGGACAGGGGACCGAAACCGGCTACACCTTC.

This clone was detected many times. The chain joins TRBV6-1 to TRBJ1-5; possible D gene TRBD1, 5 bases. CDR3 length: 15 residues. Per germline, CDR1 MNHNS and CDR2 SASEGT. The ends were cut back, 7 bases at V and 7 bases at J, with 20 bases in the middle. CDR3 residues: CASTYQGGEGQPQHF. CDR3 coding DNA: TGTGCCAGCACTTATCAGGGAGGCGAAGGACAGCCCCAGCATTTT.

In its sample, this clone was seen many times. The CDR3 sequence is CASSLEIGQPQHF. CDR3 bases: TGTGCCAGCAGTTTAGAGATAGGTCAGCCCCAGCATTTT. This chain links TRBV12-3 or TRBV12-4 with TRBJ1-5; D unclear. With 1 base removed from V and 6 bases from J, the gap between germline ends came to 7 bases. The CDR3 has 13 amino acids.

This clone is categorized as medium-sized (0.01 to 0.1%). The CDR3 DNA reads TGTGCCAGCAGTCAGAGCTCTGGAAACACCATATATTTT. Translation gives CASSQSSGNTIYF. The gene calls are TRBV6-1 and TRBJ1-3; D is ambiguous. Per the germline V gene, CDR1 is MNHNS and CDR2 is SASEGT. With 5 bases removed from V and 0 bases from J, the gap between germline ends came to 5 bases. The CDR3 is 13 residues long.

This clone has at least ten counts. The chain combines TRBV13 with TRBJ2-5; 7 bases match TRBD1. This CDR3 region has 16 residues. The V segment lost 2 bases and the J segment 0 bases; nucleotides outside the gene matches: 6. The germline V gene encodes CDR1 PRHDT and CDR2 FYEKMQ (reference sequence). The CDR3 protein is CASSLWTGQYQETQYF. The CDR3 DNA sequence: TGTGCCAGCAGCTTATGGACAGGACAGTACCAAGAGACCCAGTACTTC.

The chain links TRBV19 to TRBJ1-5; D remains ambiguous. Per germline, CDR1 LNHDA and CDR2 SQIVND (reference sequence). This CDR3 contains 15 residues. Trimming took off 0 bases at V and 6 bases at J, with 12 bases between the two ends. DNA for the CDR3: TGTGCCAGTAGTATAGAGGAAGAGGTAGGTCAGCCCCAGCATTTT. This encodes CASSIEEEVGQPQHF.

This clone was counted many times. The rearrangement uses TRBV25-1 and TRBJ1-1; tentatively, D is TRBD1 (5 bases). CDR1 is MGHDK and CDR2 is SYGVNS in the germline V gene. This CDR3 comprises 13 residues. Trimming stripped 3 bases from V and 4 bases from J, with 9 bases between. This chain's CDR3 is CASSEWGVTEAFF. The CDR3 nucleotides read TGTGCCAGCAGTGAGTGGGGGGTCACTGAAGCTTTCTTT.

This CDR3 is CASSLVQGEQYF. CDR3 nucleotides: TGTGCCAGCAGCTTGGTGCAGGGCGAGCAGTACTTC. V and J are TRBV5-4 and TRBJ2-7, with D perhaps TRBD1 (5 bases). CDR1 SGHNT and CDR2 YYREEE come from the germline V gene (reference sequence). V was trimmed by 0 bases and J by 6 bases, leaving 7 bases between them. The CDR3 runs 12 residues.

At least ten counts were recorded for this clone. The chain links TRBV11-2 to TRBJ2-1, with 7 bases aligning to TRBD1. Germline trimming cut 0 bases from V and 14 bases from J; bases unmatched to any gene: 4. CDR3 size: 12 residues. CDR1 and CDR2 from the germline V gene are SGHAT and FQNNGV. As DNA, the CDR3 is TGTGCCAGCAGCTTAGATGGGCAGGGGGAGTTCTTC. It codes for CASSLDGQGEFF.

This clone was detected many times. The chain has TRBV5-6 and TRBJ1-5, with 8 bases lining up with TRBD1. The CDR3 runs 15 residues. Germline V gives CDR1 SGHDT, CDR2 YYEEEE. Germline trimming cut 4 bases from V and 4 bases from J; bases unmatched to any gene: 7. CDR3 sequence reads: CASSLGQDPNQPQHF. The CDR3 coding sequence is TGTGCCAGCAGCCTGGGACAGGACCCAAATCAGCCCCAGCATTTT.

This clone has a count of ten or more. The rearrangement uses TRBV9 and TRBJ2-7, with 8 bases that match TRBD2. From germline, CDR1 is SGDLS and CDR2 YYNGEE. Trimming at V came to 4 bases and at J to 0 bases, leaving 3 bases not matched to a gene. The CDR3 contains 14 residues. Written as DNA, the CDR3 is TGTGCCAGCAGCACTACTAGCGGCTCCTACGAGCAGTACTTC. Translation gives CASSTTSGSYEQYF.

The table lists this clone with many counts. The rearrangement links TRBV6-1 to TRBJ2-3, with TRBD2 identical over 7 bases. V trimming: 8 bases; J trimming: 4 bases; junction bases outside the gene matches: 15. Germline assignment: CDR1 MNHNS and CDR2 SASEGT. The CDR3 totals 16 residues. CDR3 DNA: TGTGCCAGCTCCGACTGGGGCGGGAGCTCCGCAGATACGCAGTATTTT. It translates to CASSDWGGSSADTQYF.